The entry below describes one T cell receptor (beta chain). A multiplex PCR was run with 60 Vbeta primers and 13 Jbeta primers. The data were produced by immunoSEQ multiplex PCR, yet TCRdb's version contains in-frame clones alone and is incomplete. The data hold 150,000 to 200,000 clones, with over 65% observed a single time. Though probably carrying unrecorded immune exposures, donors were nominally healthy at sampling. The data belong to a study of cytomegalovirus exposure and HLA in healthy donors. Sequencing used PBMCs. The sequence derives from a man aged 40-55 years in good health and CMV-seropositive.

CDR3 residues: CASSATGTGIRYTF. CDR3 DNA sequence: TGTGCCAGTAGTGCCACCGGGACAGGAATTCGCTACACCTTC. The J gene is TRBJ1-2, the V gene TRBV19, with 8 nucleotides matching TRBD1. Germline lookup yields CDR1 LNHDA and CDR2 SQIVND (reference sequence). Unmatched junction bases numbered 11, after V lost 5 bases and J lost 9 bases. This CDR3 comprises 14 residues.